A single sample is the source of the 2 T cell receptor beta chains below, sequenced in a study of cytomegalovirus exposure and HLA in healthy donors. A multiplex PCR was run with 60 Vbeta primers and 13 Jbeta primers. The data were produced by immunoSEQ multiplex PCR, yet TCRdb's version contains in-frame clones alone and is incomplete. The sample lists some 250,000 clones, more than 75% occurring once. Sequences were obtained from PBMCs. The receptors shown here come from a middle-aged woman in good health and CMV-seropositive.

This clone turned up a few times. The DNA of the CDR3 is TGTGCCAGCTCACCAAGTGTAGCGGGAGGAACAGATACGCAGTATTTT. It specifies CASSPSVAGGTDTQYF. The rearrangement links TRBV18 to TRBJ2-3, with 10 positions matching TRBD2. CDR3 length equals 16 residues. CDR1 is KGHSH and CDR2 is LQKENI in the germline V gene. J lost 3 bases, V lost 2 bases, and 5 bases had no gene match.

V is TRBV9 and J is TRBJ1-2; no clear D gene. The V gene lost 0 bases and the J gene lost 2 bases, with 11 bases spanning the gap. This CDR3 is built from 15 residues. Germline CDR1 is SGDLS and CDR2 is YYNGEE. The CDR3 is CASSVEGRPNYGYTF. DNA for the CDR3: TGTGCCAGCAGCGTAGAAGGCAGGCCGAACTATGGCTACACCTTC.